These T cell receptor beta chains were read from a single sample in a study of blood T cell repertoires in COVID-19. Measured with immunoSEQ multiplex PCR; TCRdb has only the in-frame clones, and not every one. The table includes some 250,000 clones, 80% to 90% detected once. The sequenced sample was PBMCs or T cells enriched from blood (not recorded which). These receptors were obtained from a woman aged 45 to 65 who had recovered from COVID-19. Both conserved end residues are part of each CDR3. The order of the fields is CDR3 DNA, CDR3 protein, V gene, J gene, clone size, D gene. The D gene is left open where the match is weak. Size is omitted from some rows. Given values are once, few, many or a class for expanded clones.

CDR3 DNA: TGCGCCAGCAGCCCGATCGAACAGGGAATCTGGGACAATGAGCAGTTCTTC
CDR3 protein: CASSPIEQGIWDNEQFF
V gene: TRBV4-1
J gene: TRBJ2-1
clone size: NA
D gene: NA

CDR3 DNA: TGTGCCAGCAGCACCTCAGGGAATCAGCGCGAGCAGTACTTC
CDR3 protein: CASSTSGNQREQYF
V gene: TRBV9
J gene: TRBJ2-7
clone size: NA
D gene: NA

CDR3 DNA: TGTGCTTCTAAGTTAAACACCGGGGAGCTGTTTTTT
CDR3 protein: CASKLNTGELFF
V gene: TRBV28
J gene: TRBJ2-2
clone size: NA
D gene: NA

CDR3 DNA: TGTGCCAGTAGTACGGGGACACCCGGGGCCAAAAACATTCAGTACTTC
CDR3 protein: CASSTGTPGAKNIQYF
V gene: TRBV19
J gene: TRBJ2-4
clone size: NA
D gene: NA

CDR3 DNA: TGTGCCAGCTCGAGGTCTAGCGGTCGTGAGCAGTTCTTC
CDR3 protein: CASSRSSGREQFF
V gene: TRBV9
J gene: TRBJ2-1
clone size: NA
D gene: TRBD2

CDR3 DNA: TGTGCCAGCAGCCGAAAAACCGGGAGGGCCTACAATGAGCAGTTCTTC
CDR3 protein: CASSRKTGRAYNEQFF
V gene: TRBV5-4
J gene: TRBJ2-1
clone size: NA
D gene: TRBD2

CDR3 DNA: TGTGCCATTCTAAGCCCTTCCTATGGCTACACCTTC
CDR3 protein: CAILSPSYGYTF
V gene: TRBV6-5
J gene: TRBJ1-2
clone size: NA
D gene: NA

CDR3 DNA: TGTGCCAGCGGCTGGGGCGCGGCAACCTCCTATAATTCACCCCTCCACTTT
CDR3 protein: CASGWGAATSYNSPLHF
V gene: TRBV27
J gene: TRBJ1-6
clone size: NA
D gene: NA

CDR3 DNA: TGTGCCAGCAGTGAATGGGGACTAGCGGGAGTCTTGTCCTCCTACAATGAGCAGTTCTTC
CDR3 protein: CASSEWGLAGVLSSYNEQFF
V gene: TRBV2
J gene: TRBJ2-1
clone size: NA
D gene: TRBD2

CDR3 DNA: TGTGCCACCCTCCTAACAGGGGGTTCCTACGAGCAGTACTTC
CDR3 protein: CATLLTGGSYEQYF
V gene: TRBV28
J gene: TRBJ2-7
clone size: once
D gene: TRBD1

CDR3 DNA: TGTGCCAGCAGTCCTAGACACGGACTGACTAGCGGTGATTTCCATGAGCAGTTCTTC
CDR3 protein: CASSPRHGLTSGDFHEQFF
V gene: TRBV28
J gene: TRBJ2-1
clone size: NA
D gene: TRBD2

CDR3 DNA: TGTGCCACCCGAGGGCCAGAAGGTGGCTACACCTTC
CDR3 protein: CATRGPEGGYTF
V gene: TRBV24-1
J gene: TRBJ1-2
clone size: NA
D gene: NA

CDR3 DNA: TGCGCCAGCAGCTTGGCGACAGGGAACCAAGAGACCCAGTACTTC
CDR3 protein: CASSLATGNQETQYF
V gene: TRBV5-1
J gene: TRBJ2-5
clone size: once
D gene: TRBD1

CDR3 DNA: TGTGCCAGCCACCAGGGGGGACAGGGGGATAACTATGGCTACACCTTC
CDR3 protein: CASHQGGQGDNYGYTF
V gene: TRBV28
J gene: TRBJ1-2
clone size: few
D gene: TRBD1

CDR3 DNA: TGTGCCAGCAGCCACACGGGACTAGCGGGGTCCTACGAGCAGTACTTC
CDR3 protein: CASSHTGLAGSYEQYF
V gene: TRBV6-6
J gene: TRBJ2-7
clone size: once
D gene: TRBD2

CDR3 DNA: TGTGCCACCAGCGCGGAGGGGGAAAAACTGTTTTTT
CDR3 protein: CATSAEGEKLFF
V gene: TRBV15
J gene: TRBJ1-4
clone size: NA
D gene: NA

CDR3 DNA: TGTGCCAGTAGTATAGATCTTCGACAGGGGAGGCAGCCCCAGCATTTT
CDR3 protein: CASSIDLRQGRQPQHF
V gene: TRBV19
J gene: TRBJ1-5
clone size: NA
D gene: TRBD1

CDR3 DNA: TGTGCCAGCAGAACAGGGGAGAATGAGCAGTTCTTC
CDR3 protein: CASRTGENEQFF
V gene: TRBV2
J gene: TRBJ2-1
clone size: NA
D gene: TRBD1

CDR3 DNA: TGTGCCAGCAGCCTCAGGGGACGAAGTACCGGGGAGCTGTTTTTT
CDR3 protein: CASSLRGRSTGELFF
V gene: TRBV7-2
J gene: TRBJ2-2
clone size: NA
D gene: NA

CDR3 DNA: TGCAGTGCTAGTGACTATCGACGGGAGAGCACAGATACGCAGTATTTT
CDR3 protein: CSASDYRRESTDTQYF
V gene: TRBV20-1
J gene: TRBJ2-3
clone size: NA
D gene: NA

CDR3 DNA: TGTGCCAGCAGCATAGGACAGGGGCTGACGAACACCGGGGAGCTGTTTTTT
CDR3 protein: CASSIGQGLTNTGELFF
V gene: TRBV5-4
J gene: TRBJ2-2
clone size: NA
D gene: TRBD1

CDR3 DNA: TGCGCCAGCAGCCAAGTCGAAGGAGCCAATCAGCCCCAGCATTTT
CDR3 protein: CASSQVEGANQPQHF
V gene: TRBV4-1
J gene: TRBJ1-5
clone size: NA
D gene: NA

CDR3 DNA: TGTGCCAGCAGCGAAGGACAGGGGAGCCACGAGCAGTACTTC
CDR3 protein: CASSEGQGSHEQYF
V gene: TRBV7-9
J gene: TRBJ2-7
clone size: NA
D gene: TRBD1

CDR3 DNA: TGTGCCAGCTCACTCCATTCGAGGGGGTCCTACGAGCAGTACTTC
CDR3 protein: CASSLHSRGSYEQYF
V gene: TRBV18
J gene: TRBJ2-7
clone size: NA
D gene: NA

CDR3 DNA: TGTGCCAGCAGTTCCTTGGGACTAGCGCACTACGAGCAGTACTTC
CDR3 protein: CASSSLGLAHYEQYF
V gene: TRBV6-5
J gene: TRBJ2-7
clone size: NA
D gene: TRBD2

CDR3 DNA: TGTGCCAGCAGCCACAGCGGGAGGGCCGGATCTAGACGCTACGAGCAGTACTTC
CDR3 protein: CASSHSGRAGSRRYEQYF
V gene: TRBV3-1/TRBV3-2
J gene: TRBJ2-7
clone size: NA
D gene: TRBD2

CDR3 DNA: TGTGCCAGCAGCGTTAACAGGGGTCGGGGTGAAGCTTTCTTT
CDR3 protein: CASSVNRGRGEAFF
V gene: TRBV7-8
J gene: TRBJ1-1
clone size: NA
D gene: TRBD1

CDR3 DNA: TGTGCCAGCAGTGAATCCGGGACAGGGGGTTCAAATCGGCATTTT
CDR3 protein: CASSESGTGGSNRHF
V gene: TRBV6-1
J gene: TRBJ1-5
clone size: NA
D gene: TRBD1

CDR3 DNA: TGCAGTGCTAGCTTGGGGCATGGCTACACCTTC
CDR3 protein: CSASLGHGYTF
V gene: TRBV20-1
J gene: TRBJ1-2
clone size: NA
D gene: NA

CDR3 DNA: TGTGCCAGCAGCTTGGGGACAGGGCCTAACTATGGCTACACCTTC
CDR3 protein: CASSLGTGPNYGYTF
V gene: TRBV5-6
J gene: TRBJ1-2
clone size: once
D gene: TRBD1

CDR3 DNA: TGCGCCAGCAGCCAAACTAGCGAGAGAGATACGCAGTATTTT
CDR3 protein: CASSQTSERDTQYF
V gene: TRBV4-1
J gene: TRBJ2-3
clone size: NA
D gene: TRBD2

CDR3 DNA: TGTGCCAGCAGTTTACGGGGACTAGCGCTTTACAATGAGCAGTTCTTC
CDR3 protein: CASSLRGLALYNEQFF
V gene: TRBV27
J gene: TRBJ2-1
clone size: NA
D gene: TRBD2

CDR3 DNA: TGTGCCAGCAGTGCTACTAGCGGAGATACGCAGTATTTT
CDR3 protein: CASSATSGDTQYF
V gene: TRBV12-3/TRBV12-4
J gene: TRBJ2-3
clone size: NA
D gene: TRBD2

CDR3 DNA: TGTGCCAGCGGTAAGGGGTCCTCTAACTATGGCTACACCTTC
CDR3 protein: CASGKGSSNYGYTF
V gene: TRBV9
J gene: TRBJ1-2
clone size: NA
D gene: NA

CDR3 DNA: TGTGCCAGCAGTTTGGGACTAGCGAGCAATGAGCAGTTCTTC
CDR3 protein: CASSLGLASNEQFF
V gene: TRBV6-2/TRBV6-3
J gene: TRBJ2-1
clone size: few
D gene: TRBD2

CDR3 DNA: TGCGCCAGCAGACAGGGTTTGGGGACTGAAGCTTTCTTT
CDR3 protein: CASRQGLGTEAFF
V gene: TRBV5-1
J gene: TRBJ1-1
clone size: once
D gene: NA